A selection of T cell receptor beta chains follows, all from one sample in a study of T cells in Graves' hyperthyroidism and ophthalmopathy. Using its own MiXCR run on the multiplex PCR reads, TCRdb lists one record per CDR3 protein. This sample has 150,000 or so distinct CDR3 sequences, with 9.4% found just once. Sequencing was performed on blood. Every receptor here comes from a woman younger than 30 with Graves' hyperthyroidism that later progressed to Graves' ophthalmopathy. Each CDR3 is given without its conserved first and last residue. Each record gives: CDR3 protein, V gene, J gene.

ASSLGQFTGELF	TRBV7-2	TRBJ2-2
ASAKSRASYYEQY	TRBV2	TRBJ2-7
ASSLGTGGDLYGNQPQH	TRBV7-9	TRBJ1-5
SAKTGTSGGSYEQY	TRBV20-1	TRBJ2-7
ASSPLRTSGLYTGELF	TRBV7-9	TRBJ2-2
ASDGGPGLTGELF	TRBV5-1	TRBJ2-2
ASGTGTRLYNEQF	TRBV6-2/TRBV6-3	TRBJ2-1
ASSEWGADTQY	TRBV2	TRBJ2-3
ASSIDPGTGGHNEQF	TRBV19	TRBJ2-1
ASSSHPNTEAF	TRBV7-2	TRBJ1-1
SASSPRASGQYNEQF	TRBV20-1	TRBJ2-1
ASTPDSNYGYT	TRBV19	TRBJ1-2
ASSPPSGISTDTQY	TRBV9	TRBJ2-3
ASSQDRGTTEAF	TRBV18	TRBJ1-1
AWSDDTGEAF	TRBV30	TRBJ1-1
ASGDRGRRLGNSPLH	TRBV2	TRBJ1-6
ASSPSVPGEKLF	TRBV7-9	TRBJ1-4
ASSILAGEQY	TRBV12-3/TRBV12-4	TRBJ2-7
ASSIGGSGQETQY	TRBV19	TRBJ2-5
ASSQEGGNNQPQH	TRBV4-1	TRBJ1-5
ASSLGTSGDQETQY	TRBV11-2	TRBJ2-5
ASSPSSGMGTGELF	TRBV7-3	TRBJ2-2
ASRGRDRRYSGANVLT	TRBV6-1	TRBJ2-6
AWSVGRGTQPQH	TRBV30	TRBJ1-5
ASSIDTGELF	TRBV5-4	TRBJ2-2
ASSVVGTPEAF	TRBV9	TRBJ1-1
ASSEYGIYGYT	TRBV25-1	TRBJ1-2
ASSPTGGIDEKLF	TRBV7-3	TRBJ1-4
ASSQGWGVEAF	TRBV4-1	TRBJ1-1
SARLDLGETANTEAF	TRBV20-1	TRBJ1-1
ASSVDTGHNTGELF	TRBV2	TRBJ2-2
ASSPENIGEQF	TRBV3-1	TRBJ2-1
ASSRTGTGAVYEQF	TRBV5-1	TRBJ2-1
ASSYSMGTSEQF	TRBV6-6	TRBJ2-1
ASSDNPPLLLYSNQPQH	TRBV28	TRBJ1-5